In its sample, the clone carrying this T cell receptor beta chain was seen many times. Its target is unknown. This sample was taken from a study of human T cells and chemical hapten exposure. Study-wide results and caveats: Following DPC sensitization, TCRs present above 1 in 1000 frequency showed no change. Donors in the study had alopecia, meaning their immune response may differ from healthy people's. Versus controls, expanded TCRs had significantly more large CDR3 similarity clusters.

Time point defined: patch test 1, 2 weeks after DPC sensitization. Treatment in this sample: therapeutic diphenylcyclopropenone sensitization with weekly scalp DPC. CDR3 length: 15 amino acids. In germline, CDR1 is MNHNY, CDR2 SVGAGI (reference sequence). V gave up 0 bases and J gave up 5 bases, with 13 bases separating them. The library gave individual cDNA molecules unique molecular identifiers. TCRdb used MiXCR to reprocess the RACE reads, holding one entry per CDR3 protein. The sample consists of approximately 340,000 distinct CDR3 sequences, about 7% of them appearing once. The rearrangement links TRBV6-6 to TRBJ1-1, with D possibly being TRBD1 (5 bases). The TCR comes from a woman under 30 with alopecia areata. Some clones in this sample may be carry-over from other donors' samples. Here the sequenced sample was whole blood, taken in connection with sensitization to the hapten diphenylcyclopropenone (DPC). CDR3 amino acids: CASSYSGQGETEAFF. For the CDR3, the DNA is TGTGCCAGCAGTTACTCTGGGCAGGGTGAAACTGAAGCTTTCTTT.